Presented here are 17 T cell receptor beta chains from one specimen sequenced in a study of blood T cell repertoires in COVID-19. This table comes from immunoSEQ multiplex PCR, and its TCRdb copy is limited to in-frame clones, with some not included. The sample contains around 310,000 clones, roughly 90% of which appear only once. The sequenced sample was PBMCs or T cells enriched from blood (not recorded which). These receptors were obtained from a woman aged 25-40 years who had recovered from COVID-19.

V usage is TRBV28 and J usage is TRBJ1-3; 8 nucleotides match TRBD1. Germline assignment: CDR1 MDHEN and CDR2 SYDVKM. The CDR3 sequence is 18 residues long. V trimming: 4 bases; J trimming: 0 bases; junction bases outside the gene matches: 11. The CDR3 nucleotides read TGTGCCAGCAGTTCCTTCCTGGGACAGGAGAACTCTGGAAACACCATATATTTT. It codes for CASSSFLGQENSGNTIYF.

This chain joins TRBV15 and TRBJ2-2; the match to TRBD1 covers 7 bases. V lost 6 bases and J lost 3; bases outside the gene matches: 7. CDR3 size: 15 residues. Looked up from germline, CDR1 is LNHNV and CDR2 is YYDKDF (reference sequence). CDR3 in amino acids: CATRTDRADTGELFF. The CDR3 DNA reads as TGTGCCACCAGGACTGACAGGGCGGACACCGGGGAGCTGTTTTTT.

The chain recombines TRBV29-1 with TRBJ1-2; 8 nucleotides match TRBD1. The CDR3 runs 14 residues. Germline V gives CDR1 SQVTM, CDR2 ANQGSEA. J lost 8 bases, V lost 3 bases, and 11 bases had no gene match. The CDR3 loop is CSVEPDRVGGGYTF. Written as DNA, the CDR3 is TGCAGCGTTGAGCCGGACAGGGTAGGAGGGGGCTACACCTTC.

The J gene is TRBJ2-2, the V gene TRBV27, with TRBD2 as a possible D gene (6 bases). The CDR3 is 14 residues long. CDR1 MNHEY and CDR2 SMNVEV come from the germline V gene (reference sequence). V lost 6 bases, J lost 0 bases, and 8 bases lay in between. The CDR3 region has the DNA TGTGCCAGCAGGAGCGGGTCGAACACCGGGGAGCTGTTTTTT. Translation: CASRSGSNTGELFF.

The J gene is TRBJ1-5, the V gene TRBV18; weak D call: TRBD1 (6 bases). CDR1 is KGHSH and CDR2 is LQKENI in the germline V gene. Trimming took 3 bases from V and 6 from J, leaving 24 bases between them. This CDR3 has 18 amino acids. CDR3: CASSPRGQSVSVGQPQHF. The CDR3 nucleotides read TGTGCCAGCTCACCCCGAGGACAGAGTGTTAGCGTAGGTCAGCCCCAGCATTTT.

The chain joins TRBV2 to TRBJ2-1, with no clear D. Germline-derived CDR1 and CDR2 are SNHLY and FYNNEI. V was clipped by 4 bases and J by 9 bases, with 13 bases between them. The CDR3 spans 13 residues. The DNA for the CDR3 is TGTGCCAGCAGTGCATACTTGTACGGTGAGCAGTTCTTC. This gives the protein CASSAYLYGEQFF.

The chain combines TRBV27 with TRBJ2-1; D is possibly TRBD1 (5 bases). Germline assignment: CDR1 MNHEY and CDR2 SMNVEV (reference sequence). Trimming pared 3 bases from V and 3 bases from J, leaving 12 bases between. There are 15 residues in the CDR3. DNA for the CDR3: TGTGCCAGCAGTTTGCATTCTAGGGGCTACAATGAGCAGTTCTTC. It encodes CASSLHSRGYNEQFF.

The rearrangement uses TRBV3-1 (or the pseudogene TRBV3-2) and TRBJ1-5; 8 nucleotides line up with TRBD1. Germline V gene sequence: CDR1 LGHDT, CDR2 YNNKEL (reference sequence). V trimming: 4 bases; J trimming: 11 bases; junction bases outside the gene matches: 13. The CDR3 runs to 15 residues. As DNA, the CDR3 is TGTGCCAGCAGCCCGTCCCGGGACAGGTATAGGGCCCAGCATTTT. This sequence encodes CASSPSRDRYRAQHF.

This clone has only one observation. CDR3 sequence reads: CARTGTGGVTEAFF. The CDR3 nucleotides read TGTGCCAGAACCGGGACAGGAGGGGTCACTGAAGCTTTCTTT. This sequence joins TRBV2 and TRBJ1-1; 8 nucleotides match TRBD1. This CDR3 has 14 amino acids. Germline V gene data show CDR1 as SNHLY and CDR2 as FYNNEI. The V gene end was trimmed by 9 bases and the J gene end by 4 bases; junction bases not matched to a gene: 10.

This chain joins TRBV30 and TRBJ1-5; TRBD1 is a possible D gene (6 bases). Trimming took off 5 bases at V and 1 base at J, with 18 bases between the two ends. The CDR3 is 16 residues long. Per the germline V gene, CDR1 is GTSNPN and CDR2 is SVGIG (reference sequence). The CDR3 sequence: CAWGKGGARSNQPQHF. CDR3 DNA: TGTGCCTGGGGAAAGGGGGGGGCACGGAGCAATCAGCCCCAGCATTTT.

This sequence joins TRBV19 and TRBJ1-2; TRBD1 might be the D (6 bases). Germline loops: CDR1 LNHDA, CDR2 SQIVND (reference sequence). This CDR3 is 13 amino acids long. CDR3 coding DNA: TGTGCGGCCTCGACAGGTTTGGTCTATGGCTACACCTTC. This codes for CAASTGLVYGYTF.

The V gene is TRBV9, the J gene TRBJ2-3; 7 bases are a match to TRBD1. J gave up 10 bases and V 5 bases, and 7 bases lay outside the gene matches. Germline CDR1 SGDLS, CDR2 YYNGEE. This CDR3 spans 12 amino acids. CDR3 region: CASRPGQAAQYF. In DNA form, the CDR3 reads TGTGCCAGCAGGCCTGGACAGGCCGCGCAGTATTTT.

The chain couples TRBV28 to TRBJ2-1; 9 nucleotides match TRBD2. V lost 6 bases and J lost 2; bases outside the gene matches: 11. The CDR3 covers 17 residues. CDR1 and CDR2 (germline): MDHEN, SYDVKM. Here the CDR3 reads CASSWRTLAGPYNEQFF. In DNA, the CDR3 is TGTGCCAGCAGCTGGCGGACCCTAGCGGGGCCCTACAATGAGCAGTTCTTC.

The V call is TRBV24-1, the J call TRBJ2-3; D uncertain. CDR1 and CDR2 from the germline V gene are KGHDR and SFDVKD. Trimming removed 7 bases at V and 5 bases at J, with 15 bases between. The CDR3 sequence is 14 residues long. CDR3 residues: CATSPAGSRDTQYF. The CDR3 nucleotides read TGTGCCACCAGCCCCGCAGGTTCACGAGATACGCAGTATTTT.

The J gene is TRBJ1-4, the V gene TRBV11-2; D is ambiguous. Germline loops: CDR1 SGHAT, CDR2 FQNNGV. This CDR3 comprises 14 residues. The V end was cut by 7 bases, the J end by 5 bases, with 14 bases between. CDR3 coding DNA: TGTGCCAGCAAAATAGGACTATTAAATGAAAAACTGTTTTTT. Translation: CASKIGLLNEKLFF. Looking up the rest from reference TRBV11-2 and TRBJ1-4 gives the full variable domain: EAGVAQSPRYKIIEKRQSVAFWCNPISGHATLYWYQQILGQGPKLLIQFQNNGVVDDSQLPKDRFSAERLKGVDSTLKIQPAKLEDSAVYLCASKIGLLNEKLFFGSGTQLSVL.

The rearrangement joins TRBV2 to TRBJ1-5; TRBD1 is a possible D gene (6 bases). V was clipped by 4 bases and J by 3 bases, with 19 bases between them. This CDR3 contains 17 residues. CDR1 and CDR2 (germline): SNHLY, FYNNEI. CDR3 protein: CASSGGGFTGINQPQHF. The CDR3 DNA follows: TGTGCCAGCAGTGGGGGGGGGTTTACAGGGATCAATCAGCCCCAGCATTTT.

The gene calls are TRBV2 and TRBJ2-1, with 7 bases identical to TRBD1. J was trimmed by 0 bases and V by 7 bases; bases with no gene match: 6. There are 15 residues in the CDR3. CDR1 and CDR2 from the germline V gene are SNHLY and FYNNEI. Written as DNA, the CDR3 is TGTGCCAGCATAGAGACAGGGAGCTCCTACAATGAGCAGTTCTTC. Translated: CASIETGSSYNEQFF.